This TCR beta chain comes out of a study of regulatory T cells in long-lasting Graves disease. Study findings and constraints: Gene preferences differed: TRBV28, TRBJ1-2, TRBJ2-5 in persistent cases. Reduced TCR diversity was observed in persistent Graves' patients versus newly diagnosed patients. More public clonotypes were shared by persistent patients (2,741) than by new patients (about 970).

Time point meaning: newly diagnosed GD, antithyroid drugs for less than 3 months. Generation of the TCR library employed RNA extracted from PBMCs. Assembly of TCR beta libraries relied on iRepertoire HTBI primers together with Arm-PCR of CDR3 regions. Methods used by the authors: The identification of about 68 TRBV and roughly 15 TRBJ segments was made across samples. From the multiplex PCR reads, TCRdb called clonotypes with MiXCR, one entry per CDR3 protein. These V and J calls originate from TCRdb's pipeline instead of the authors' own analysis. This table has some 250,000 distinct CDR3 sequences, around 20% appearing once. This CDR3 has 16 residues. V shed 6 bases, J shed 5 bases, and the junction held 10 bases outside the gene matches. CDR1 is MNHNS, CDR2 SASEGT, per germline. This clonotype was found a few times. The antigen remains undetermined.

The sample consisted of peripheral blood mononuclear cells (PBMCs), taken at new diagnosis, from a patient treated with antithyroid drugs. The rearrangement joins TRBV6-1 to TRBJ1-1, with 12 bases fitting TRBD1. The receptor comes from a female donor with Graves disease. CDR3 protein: CASRNGGQGARTEAFF. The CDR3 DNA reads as TGTGCCAGCAGAAACGGGGGACAGGGGGCGCGTACTGAAGCTTTCTTT.